This T cell receptor beta chain derives from a study of blood T cell repertoires in COVID-19. Study summary: There were acute and convalescent COVID-19 samples, and they came from the United States, Italy and Spain.

Using immunoSEQ multiplex PCR, the repertoire was profiled, and TCRdb retains in-frame clones only, with some absent. The repertoire holds about 220,000 clones, with over 75% as singletons. Trimming cost V 1 base and J 8 bases; bases outside gene matches: 8. In germline, CDR1 is MGHRA, CDR2 YSYEKL. There are 15 residues in the CDR3. The sample consisted of peripheral blood. V gene TRBV4-1 combines with J gene TRBJ2-1; 7 positions match TRBD2. This TCR was recovered from a human donor in a cohort sampled during active COVID-19. The CDR3 loop reads CASSQVPSGRDEQFF. Here the CDR3 DNA reads TGCGCCAGCAGCCAAGTACCTAGCGGTCGGGATGAGCAGTTCTTC.